This TCR beta chain emerged from a study of cytomegalovirus exposure and HLA in healthy donors. The CDR3 has 18 amino acids. Concerning this clone itself: Its antigen is not known.

Regarding the study as a whole: Of the V segments, some could not be distinguished, including TRBV6-2 and TRBV6-3, and were excluded.

PCR used 60 Vbeta primers and 13 Jbeta primers. Only in-frame clones appear in the TCRdb table, and some are missing; sequencing was by immunoSEQ multiplex PCR. The repertoire holds 130,000 or so clones, with more than 70% as singletons. The sequence derives from a middle-aged man in good health and CMV-seronegative. The sample taken for sequencing was PBMCs. The V call is TRBV21-1, the J call TRBJ1-4; the table's D call, TRBD1, has no DNA check behind it. TRBV21-1 is recorded as a pseudogene. In DNA, the CDR3 is TGTGCCAGCAGCAAAGCGAAAACAGGGGGCGTTGGTAATGAAAAACTGTTTTTT. Its translation: CASSKAKTGGVGNEKLFF.